The 19 T cell receptor beta chains listed next were all sequenced from one sample in a study of vaccination and CD4 T cells after COVID-19. Indicated treatment: roughly 10-day PBMC culture with coronavirus spike peptide pools or control peptides (ViraFEST assay). Collection of the unexposed donor's CD4+ T cells took place before the COVID-19 pandemic (2011-2018). These TCRs' antigens remain unknown. Researchers used the Oncomine TCR Beta short-read assay to sequence DNA from cultured CD4+ T cells. Cultures of CD4+ T cells served as the source for extracting genomic DNA. TCRdb ran MiXCR on the PCR reads and lists one entry per CDR3 protein. The table shows about 6,900 distinct CDR3 sequences, with 30% to 40% occurring only once. The sequenced sample was CD4+ T cells from blood, cultured in vitro. These receptors originate from a human donor in good health.

The V gene is TRBV6-4, the J gene TRBJ1-2; 8 positions match TRBD1. Germline CDR1 reads MRHNA; CDR2 reads SNTAGT. After removal of 0 bases from V and 4 bases from J, the junction contained 4 bases not matched to a gene. The CDR3 is made up of 15 amino acids. The chain's CDR3 is CASSDSSTGGYGYTF. The CDR3 DNA sequence: TGTGCCAGCAGTGACTCGAGCACAGGGGGCTATGGCTACACCTTC.

The CDR3 bases are TGTGCCAGCAGTGAACAGGGGGCCCACACTGAAGCTTTCTTT. This encodes CASSEQGAHTEAFF. The chain combines TRBV25-1 with TRBJ1-1; TRBD1 matches 8 bases. The length of the CDR3 is 14 residues. Per germline, CDR1 MGHDK and CDR2 SYGVNS. V shed 2 bases and J 3 bases; nucleotides not matched to a gene: 2.

This sequence joins TRBV7-2 and TRBJ2-2; 9 bases are a match to TRBD1. Trimming removed 1 base from V and 5 bases from J; junction bases left unmatched: 11. Germline V gene data show CDR1 as SGHTA and CDR2 as FQGNSA. This CDR3 has 18 amino acids. The CDR3 reads CASSLVALGQGRTGELFF. As DNA, the CDR3 is TGTGCCAGCAGCTTAGTGGCGTTAGGACAGGGGAGGACCGGGGAGCTGTTTTTT.

The chain uses TRBV7-2 and TRBJ1-5; 7 bases are shared with TRBD1. CDR1 and CDR2 from the germline V gene are SGHTA and FQGNSA. Trimming at V came to 3 bases and at J to 0 bases, leaving 2 bases not matched to a gene. The CDR3 runs to 15 residues. The chain's CDR3 is CASSLTGNSNQPQHF. Written as DNA, the CDR3 is TGTGCCAGCAGCTTGACAGGGAATAGCAATCAGCCCCAGCATTTT.

This clonotype was observed a few times. This chain uses TRBV27 with TRBJ1-6; 9 bases agree with TRBD1. V was clipped by 5 bases and J by 8 bases; unmatched bases: 7. This CDR3 comprises 15 residues. CDR1 and CDR2 (germline): MNHEY, SMNVEV (reference sequence). Here the CDR3 reads CASSPGTGPDSPLHF. The CDR3 nucleotides are TGTGCCAGCAGTCCAGGGACAGGGCCGGATTCACCCCTCCACTTT.

V and J are TRBV20-1 and TRBJ2-7; 7 bases align to TRBD2. This CDR3 contains 16 residues. In germline, CDR1 is DFQATT, CDR2 SNEGSKA (reference sequence). V shed 4 bases, J shed 0 bases, and the junction held 12 bases outside the gene matches. CDR3 in DNA: TGCAGTGCTAAACCCCTAGCGGCGCTAAGCTCCTACGAGCAGTACTTC. It is translated as CSAKPLAALSSYEQYF.

The chain combines TRBV28 with TRBJ2-3; 10 bases fit TRBD1. The CDR3 runs 14 residues. CDR1 is MDHEN and CDR2 is SYDVKM in the germline V gene. The V gene end was trimmed by 10 bases and the J gene end by 3 bases; junction bases not matched to a gene: 7. CDR3 amino acids: CATDGQGGTDTQYF. The CDR3 nucleotides read TGTGCCACCGACGGACAGGGGGGGACAGATACGCAGTATTTT.

The chain uses TRBV6-1 and TRBJ2-7, with TRBD1 identical over 9 bases. The CDR3 contains 16 residues. The germline V gene encodes CDR1 MNHNS and CDR2 SASEGT. V shed 5 bases, J shed 8 bases, and the junction held 16 bases outside the gene matches. CDR3 loop: CASSQPSGTGSGKQYF. In nucleotides, the CDR3 is TGTGCCAGCAGTCAACCTTCCGGGACAGGGTCTGGGAAGCAGTACTTC.

The chain combines TRBV4-3 with TRBJ2-3; D not certain. The CDR3 is 14 residues long. Trimming removed 0 bases at V and 0 bases at J, with 4 bases between. The germline V gene has CDR1 LGHNA and CDR2 YSLEER. CDR3: CASSQEISTDTQYF. CDR3 in DNA: TGCGCCAGCAGCCAAGAAATCAGCACAGATACGCAGTATTTT.

The chain links TRBV14 to TRBJ1-2; D may be TRBD1 (5 bases). Germline V CDR1 and CDR2: SGHDN, FVKESK. Trimming took 4 bases from V and 4 from J, leaving 28 bases between them. This CDR3 region has 19 residues. This CDR3 is CASSLSPFEPPGPGYGYTF. DNA of the CDR3: TGTGCCAGCAGCCTTTCTCCATTTGAGCCGCCGGGACCTGGCTATGGCTACACCTTC.

V is TRBV6-1 and J is TRBJ1-5; 8 bases match TRBD1. Germline V gene data show CDR1 as MNHNS and CDR2 as SASEGT. The trim removed 4 bases at V and 0 bases at J, leaving 5 bases unmatched. CDR3 length: 16 residues. The CDR3 region is CASSGTGLYSNQPQHF. The CDR3 region has the DNA TGTGCCAGCAGTGGGACAGGGCTTTATAGCAATCAGCCCCAGCATTTT.

The genes are TRBV6-1 and TRBJ2-1; 12 bases line up with TRBD2. Germline-derived CDR1 and CDR2 are MNHNS and SASEGT. The CDR3 consists of 15 residues. V lost 2 bases and J lost 6; bases outside the gene matches: 2. The CDR3 DNA sequence: TGTGCCAGCAGTGAACTAGCGGGAGGGCCCAATGAGCAGTTCTTC. Protein product: CASSELAGGPNEQFF.

The chain combines TRBV6-4 with TRBJ1-2; 7 bases agree with TRBD1. This CDR3 spans 18 amino acids. Germline V CDR1 and CDR2: MRHNA, SNTAGT. The junction had 19 bases not matched to a gene; V was cut back by 6 bases and J by 3 bases. The CDR3 DNA reads TGTGCCAGCAGCCAAACCGGGACAGAGAGTTACCAACACTATGGCTACACCTTC. It codes for CASSQTGTESYQHYGYTF.

V gene TRBV30 combines with J gene TRBJ2-5; tentative D call: TRBD1 (7 bases). CDR3 size: 14 residues. V was clipped by 0 bases and J by 5 bases, with 13 bases between them. Germline-derived CDR1 and CDR2 are GTSNPN and SVGIG (reference sequence). CDR3 region: CAWSVQAGGETQYF. The CDR3 DNA reads as TGTGCCTGGAGTGTACAGGCAGGGGGGGAGACCCAGTACTTC.

This rearrangement joins TRBV6-5 to TRBJ1-6, with TRBD1 as a possible D gene (6 bases). CDR1 MNHEY and CDR2 SVGAGI come from the germline V gene. V dropped 0 bases and J dropped 7 bases, with 13 bases sitting between them. The CDR3 contains 16 residues. In nucleotides, the CDR3 is TGTGCCAGCAGTTACTCGTCAACAGGGCGCAATTCACCCCTCCACTTT. Its translation is CASSYSSTGRNSPLHF.

This clonotype was detected only a few times. The chain is built from TRBV7-9 and TRBJ1-6; D not resolved. Germline V gives CDR1 SEHNR, CDR2 FQNEAQ (reference sequence). Trimming cost V 3 bases and J 9 bases, with 3 bases left between them. This CDR3 has 11 residues. CDR3 bases: TGTGCCAGCAGCTTTATTTCACCCCTCCACTTT. As protein: CASSFISPLHF.

This chain uses TRBV7-3 with TRBJ1-4, with 7 bases identical to TRBD1. Unmatched junction bases numbered 5, after V lost 0 bases and J lost 7 bases. Germline-derived CDR1 and CDR2 are SGHTA and FQGTGA. This CDR3 has 15 residues. The CDR3 DNA is TGTGCCAGCAGCTTAACGATGCAGGGGGGTGAAAAACTGTTTTTT. The encoded protein is CASSLTMQGGEKLFF.

This clonotype was detected only a few times. The chain uses TRBV27 and TRBJ1-5; D uncertain. The CDR3 spans 17 residues. Germline V gene data show CDR1 as MNHEY and CDR2 as SMNVEV (reference sequence). V was pared by 2 bases and J by 3 bases, with 17 bases between. CDR3 nucleotide sequence: TGTGCCAGCAGTTTAATATATCAGGAGGTACCCAATCAGCCCCAGCATTTT. Protein sequence: CASSLIYQEVPNQPQHF.

The CDR3 sequence is CASSQLSGLGTGELFF. The CDR3 nucleotides read TGTGCCAGCAGCCAGCTGAGCGGCCTGGGCACCGGGGAGCTGTTTTTT. The rearrangement links TRBV5-4 to TRBJ2-2, with D possibly matching TRBD2 (5 bases). The CDR3 length is 16 residues. The germline CDR1 and CDR2 sequences are SGHNT and YYREEE (reference sequence). V was shortened by 4 bases and J by 4 bases, with 17 bases between the two germline ends.